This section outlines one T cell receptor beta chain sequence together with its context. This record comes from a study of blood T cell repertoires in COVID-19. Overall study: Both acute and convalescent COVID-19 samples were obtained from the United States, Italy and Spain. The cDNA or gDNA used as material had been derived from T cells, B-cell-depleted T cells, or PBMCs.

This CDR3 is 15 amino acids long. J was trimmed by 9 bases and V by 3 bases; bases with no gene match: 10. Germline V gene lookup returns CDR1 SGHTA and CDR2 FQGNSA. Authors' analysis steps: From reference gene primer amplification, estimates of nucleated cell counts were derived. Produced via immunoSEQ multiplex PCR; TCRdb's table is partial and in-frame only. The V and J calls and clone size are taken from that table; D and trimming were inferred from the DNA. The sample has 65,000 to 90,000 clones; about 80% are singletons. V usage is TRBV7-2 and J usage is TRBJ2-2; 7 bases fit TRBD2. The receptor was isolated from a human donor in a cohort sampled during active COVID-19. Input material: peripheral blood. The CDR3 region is CASSFGLAAPRELFF. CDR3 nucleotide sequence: TGTGCCAGCAGCTTTGGTCTAGCGGCGCCGCGGGAGCTGTTTTTT.